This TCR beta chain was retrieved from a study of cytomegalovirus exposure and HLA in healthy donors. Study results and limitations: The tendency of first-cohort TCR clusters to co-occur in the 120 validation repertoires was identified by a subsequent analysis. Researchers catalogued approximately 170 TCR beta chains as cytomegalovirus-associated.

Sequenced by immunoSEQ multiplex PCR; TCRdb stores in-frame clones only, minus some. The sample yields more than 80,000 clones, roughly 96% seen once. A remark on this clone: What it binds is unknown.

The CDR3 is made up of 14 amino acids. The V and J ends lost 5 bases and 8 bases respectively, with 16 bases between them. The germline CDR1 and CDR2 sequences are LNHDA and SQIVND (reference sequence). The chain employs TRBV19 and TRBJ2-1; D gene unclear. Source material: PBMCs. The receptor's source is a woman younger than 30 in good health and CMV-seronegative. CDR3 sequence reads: CASSFRVDSYEQFF. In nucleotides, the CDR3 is TGTGCCAGTAGTTTCCGGGTCGATTCATATGAGCAGTTCTTC.